These 19 T cell receptor beta chains were all obtained from the same sample, sequenced in a study of identical twins. TCRdb analysed the 5' RACE reads with MiXCR anew, one entry per CDR3 protein. The sample lists about 200,000 distinct CDR3 sequences, around 9.6% occurring once. The sample was memory (CD45RO+) T cells sorted from blood. The source is a woman younger than 35 in good health.

The chain has TRBV5-1 and TRBJ2-5; TRBD2 matches at 9 bases. The CDR3 is 17 residues long. The germline V gene has CDR1 SGHRS and CDR2 YFSETQ. The junction had 11 bases not matched to a gene; V was cut back by 0 bases and J by 5 bases. This CDR3 is CASSLGARGGALETQYF. CDR3 nucleotide sequence: TGCGCCAGCAGCTTGGGCGCACGCGGGGGGGCCCTGGAGACCCAGTACTTC.

This clonotype was recorded many times. The rearrangement joins TRBV7-6 to TRBJ2-7, with 9 bases aligning to TRBD1. This CDR3 has 15 residues. Germline V CDR1 and CDR2: SGHVS, FNYEAQ. V gave up 5 bases and J gave up 2 bases; unmatched junction bases: 7. DNA for the CDR3: TGTGCCAGCAGCCGTGAGACAGGGGGACCCTACGAGCAGTACTTC. Protein: CASSRETGGPYEQYF.

The chain carries TRBV11-2 and TRBJ1-1, with no clear D. Trimming shortened V by 6 bases and J by 3 bases, and 14 bases separated the two germline ends. The CDR3 is made up of 14 amino acids. Germline assignment: CDR1 SGHAT and CDR2 FQNNGV. The CDR3 sequence: CASSRQLGDTEAFF. CDR3 DNA sequence: TGTGCCAGCAGTAGACAACTTGGGGACACTGAAGCTTTCTTT.

The V gene is TRBV11-2, the J gene TRBJ2-5, with D uncertain. Trimming pared 6 bases from V and 0 bases from J, leaving 14 bases between. Germline V gives CDR1 SGHAT, CDR2 FQNNGV. The CDR3 is 15 residues long. For the CDR3, the DNA is TGTGCCAGCAGTCAGGAGACCTGGTACCAAGAGACCCAGTACTTC. This encodes CASSQETWYQETQYF.

Ten or more counts support this clonotype. This rearrangement joins TRBV12-3 or TRBV12-4 to TRBJ2-1; tentatively, D is TRBD1 (6 bases). V gave up 4 bases and J gave up 11 bases, with 12 bases separating them. This CDR3 spans 12 amino acids. In nucleotides, the CDR3 is TGTGCCAGCAGTTCACAGGGTGGGCAGCAGTTCTTC. Translation: CASSSQGGQQFF.

The chain has TRBV20-1 and TRBJ2-1; 13 nucleotides line up with TRBD2. CDR1 and CDR2 from the germline V gene are DFQATT and SNEGSKA (reference sequence). J was trimmed by 7 bases and V by 5 bases; bases with no gene match: 8. CDR3 length: 15 amino acids. CDR3 nucleotides: TGCAGTGCTGCCCCGACTAGCGGGAGGCTTAATGAGCAGTTCTTC. It translates to CSAAPTSGRLNEQFF.

The gene calls are TRBV29-1 and TRBJ1-4; D is possibly TRBD1 (5 bases). Trimming stripped 4 bases from V and 7 bases from J, with 10 bases between. The CDR3 sequence is 12 residues long. The germline CDR1 and CDR2 sequences are SQVTM and ANQGSEA. CDR3 residues: CSVGREAEKLFF. In DNA, the CDR3 is TGCAGCGTTGGCAGGGAAGCTGAAAAACTGTTTTTT.

The rearrangement joins TRBV2 to TRBJ2-3, with TRBD2 as a possible D gene (5 bases). Germline loops: CDR1 SNHLY, CDR2 FYNNEI. The CDR3 totals 12 residues. V was cut by 7 bases and J by 8 bases, with 13 bases left in between. The CDR3 DNA reads as TGTGCCAGCATGCGGGTAGGCGGTACGCAGTATTTT. This gives the protein CASMRVGGTQYF.

This clonotype was seen a few times. The genes are TRBV20-1 and TRBJ2-1; 7 nucleotides match TRBD2. Germline CDR1 reads DFQATT; CDR2 reads SNEGSKA (reference sequence). V shed 4 bases and J 5 bases; nucleotides not matched to a gene: 8. CDR3 length equals 14 residues. Written as DNA, the CDR3 is TGCAGTGCTATTGAGACGGCGGGAGACAATGAGCAGTTCTTC. Amino acid sequence: CSAIETAGDNEQFF.

This clonotype was seen a handful of times. J is TRBJ1-1 and V is TRBV3-1; TRBD1 matches 11 bases. V was pared by 3 bases and J by 11 bases, with 2 bases of the junction left unmatched. The CDR3 is made up of 12 amino acids. Germline loops: CDR1 LGHDT, CDR2 YNNKEL (reference sequence). The CDR3 protein is CASSHRDRGAFF. The CDR3 DNA follows: TGTGCCAGCAGCCACCGGGACAGGGGGGCTTTCTTT.

Ten or more counts support this clonotype. This sequence joins TRBV10-1 and TRBJ2-3; 9 nucleotides align to TRBD2. The germline V gene encodes CDR1 WNHNN and CDR2 SYGVQD (reference sequence). This CDR3 has 16 amino acids. V lost 3 bases to trimming and J lost 3 bases; unmatched junction nucleotides: 7. Written as DNA, the CDR3 is TGCGCCAGCAGTGATGCGGGGGGGACGGGGACAGATACGCAGTATTTT. Its translation: CASSDAGGTGTDTQYF.

In this sample, this clonotype turned up a few times. J is TRBJ2-2 and V is TRBV5-1; unclear D gene. Looked up from germline, CDR1 is SGHRS and CDR2 is YFSETQ. CDR3 size: 15 residues. The V end lost 2 bases, the J end lost 7 bases, and 15 bases lay between the germline ends. The CDR3 nucleotides read TGCGCCAGCAGCTTAGATACTCCGGGCCTCGGGGAGCTGTTTTTT. It translates to CASSLDTPGLGELFF.

This clonotype was detected many times. This sequence joins TRBV15 and TRBJ2-1, with D possibly TRBD2 on 6 matching bases. CDR1 is LNHNV and CDR2 is YYDKDF in the germline V gene (reference sequence). Deletions cut 1 base from V and 6 bases from J, with 13 bases between. This CDR3 contains 15 residues. CDR3 in amino acids: CATSRALTSPNEQFF. For the CDR3, the DNA is TGTGCCACCAGCAGAGCCCTGACTAGTCCCAATGAGCAGTTCTTC.

This clonotype was counted only a few times. The rearrangement links TRBV6-5 to TRBJ2-7, with 9 bases fitting TRBD1. Germline CDR1 MNHEY, CDR2 SVGAGI. The CDR3 runs to 16 residues. The ends lost 4 bases at V and 2 bases at J; junction bases unmatched: 9. CDR3 in amino acids: CASSSGQGGPTYEQYF. The CDR3 DNA sequence: TGTGCCAGCAGTTCGGGACAGGGCGGCCCTACCTACGAGCAGTACTTC.

Ten or more counts support this clonotype. The chain employs TRBV5-1 and TRBJ1-5; perhaps TRBD1 as D (5 bases). This CDR3 has 15 residues. The V and J ends lost 2 bases and 0 bases respectively, with 9 bases between them. The V gene's germline CDR1 is SGHRS and CDR2 YFSETQ. The CDR3 is CASSLLGDSNQPQHF. The CDR3 DNA is TGCGCCAGCAGCTTATTAGGGGATAGCAATCAGCCCCAGCATTTT.

This clonotype was detected a few times. This rearrangement joins TRBV20-1 to TRBJ2-1, with D uncertain. CDR1 is DFQATT, CDR2 SNEGSKA, per germline (reference sequence). With 1 base removed from V and 7 bases from J, the gap between germline ends came to 8 bases. There are 12 residues in the CDR3. CDR3 DNA sequence: TGCAGTGCTAGAGCCCCTCAGAATGAGCAGTTCTTC. Translation gives CSARAPQNEQFF.

This chain connects TRBV11-2 to TRBJ1-1, with 8 nucleotides matching TRBD1. J gave up 7 bases and V 0 bases, and 1 base lay outside the gene matches. Germline CDR1 and CDR2: SGHAT and FQNNGV. This CDR3 is 13 amino acids long. Written as DNA, the CDR3 is TGTGCCAGCAGCTTAGAAGGGACAGGTGAAGCTTTCTTT. Amino acids: CASSLEGTGEAFF.

This clonotype was seen ten or more times. V is TRBV12-3 or TRBV12-4 and J is TRBJ1-2; D gene uncertain. V was trimmed by 3 bases and J by 5 bases, leaving 10 bases between them. CDR3 size: 13 residues. The CDR3: CASSLDPTYGYTF. In DNA, the CDR3 is TGTGCCAGCAGTTTGGACCCTACTTATGGCTACACCTTC.

Worth noting for this clonotype: A junction boundary mismatches the germline segment, possibly from a read error. The V and J genes are TRBV5-1 and TRBJ2-7, with 9 bases aligning to TRBD2. There are 13 residues in the CDR3. Germline CDR1 and CDR2: SGHRS and YFSETQ. As DNA, the CDR3 is TGCACCAGCAGAAAAACTAGCGGGTACGAGCAGTACTTC. Protein sequence: CTSRKTSGYEQYF.